This T cell receptor (beta chain) was retrieved from a study of Ad26.COV2.S vaccination and SARS-CoV-2 variants. Study results and caveats: Vaccinees reportedly had broad spike-specific CD8+ and CD4+ T cell responses. Vaccine and placebo recipients had comparable breadth of non-spike TCRs.

Germline values: CDR1 SGHNT, CDR2 YYREEE (reference sequence). V was pared by 4 bases and J by 1 base, with 4 bases of the junction left unmatched. CDR3 size: 16 residues. Some clones are missing from TCRdb's copy, which holds only in-frame ones; the method was immunoSEQ multiplex PCR. The data show about 400,000 clones, 70% to 90% seen once. Notes on this clone: Its antigen is not identified.

Treatment here: around 19 received Ad26.COV2.S at low or high dose, single or two shots; roughly 5 received placebo; per-sample allocation not given. Samples came from day 63 after the first vaccine or placebo injection. The sample consisted of peripheral blood, taken in a trial of Ad26.COV2.S vaccine versus placebo. The source of this sequence is a person between 18 and 65 years old who received the Ad26.COV2.S COVID-19 vaccine or a placebo. The chain uses TRBV5-4 and TRBJ2-3; 12 bases match TRBD2. DNA for the CDR3: TGTGCCAGCAGCGCCGGACTAGCGGGACGCACAGATACGCAGTATTTT. Its translation: CASSAGLAGRTDTQYF. Drawing the rest from reference TRBV5-4 and TRBJ2-3, the complete variable domain is ETGVTQSPTHLIKTRGQQVTLRCSSQSGHNTVSWYQQALGQGPQFIFQYYREEENGRGNFPPRFSGLQFPNYSSELNVNALELDDSALYLCASSAGLAGRTDTQYFGPGTRLTVL.